A selection of T cell receptor beta chains follows, all from one sample in a study of T-cell reconstitution after alpha-beta-depleted transplantation in children. MiXCR, applied by TCRdb to the PCR reads, yields one record per CDR3 protein. The data contain about 250,000 distinct CDR3 sequences, under 30% of them singletons. This material consisted of PBMCs, mostly from graft donor cells, taken 360 days after TCRalphabeta/CD19-depleted stem cell transplant. The source of these receptors is a female patient aged 2-9 years who had a stem cell transplant for congenital amegakaryocytic thrombocytopenia, so the T cells may come from the graft donor. Both conserved end residues are part of each CDR3. D genes are given only for firm matches. Not all rows give a size; the values are once, few, many and, for expanded clones, a class.

TRBJ2-7	-	-	TRBV10-3	TGTGCCATCAGTGATCTGGGCCGTAACTCCTACGAGCAGTACTTC	CAISDLGRNSYEQYF
TRBJ2-3	-	-	TRBV7-9	TGTGCCAGCAGCACTAACCCTGCCGCAACTACGCAGTATTTT	CASSTNPAATTQYF
TRBJ2-7	-	-	TRBV14	TGTGCCAGCAGCCAATTCGGAGTCAGTTACTACGAGCAGTACTTC	CASSQFGVSYYEQYF
TRBJ2-1	few	-	TRBV7-2	TGTGCCAGCAGCTTAGACAGGGAGGACAATGAGCAGTTCTTC	CASSLDREDNEQFF
TRBJ2-7	few	-	TRBV4-1	TGCGCCAGCAGCCAAGATAGGGGGTTTTCCTACGAGCAGTACTTC	CASSQDRGFSYEQYF
TRBJ2-1	-	TRBD1	TRBV14	TGTGCCAGCAGCCACTTACAGGGGGCCCGTTATGAGCAGTTCTTC	CASSHLQGARYEQFF
TRBJ2-3	few	TRBD2	TRBV11-2	TGTGCCAGCAGCTCCCGGACTAGCGGGAGGGTTAGCACAGATACGCAGTATTTT	CASSSRTSGRVSTDTQYF
TRBJ2-1	few	TRBD2	TRBV20-1	TGCAGTGCTAGCGGGAGGGGACGAACCTACTACAATGAGCAGTTCTTC	CSASGRGRTYYNEQFF
TRBJ2-5	-	-	TRBV11-2	TGTGCCAGCAGCTTAGAACCCGCTCCTGGGATAGGGACCCAGTACTTC	CASSLEPAPGIGTQYF
TRBJ1-5	few	-	TRBV4-1	TGCGCCAGCAGCCTGTTTGAAGGGATTCGAAATCAGCCCCAGCATTTT	CASSLFEGIRNQPQHF
TRBJ1-4	-	TRBD1	TRBV30	TGTGCCTGGAGTCTAACAGGGGGTTATGAAAAACTGTTTTTT	CAWSLTGGYEKLFF
TRBJ1-2	few	-	TRBV12-3/TRBV12-4	TGTGCCAGCAGCCCTACACAGGGATTCTATGGCTACACCTTC	CASSPTQGFYGYTF
TRBJ2-7	many	TRBD1	TRBV12-3/TRBV12-4	TGTGCCAGCAGTCTCAAAGGACAGGGGCACTACGAGCAGTACTTC	CASSLKGQGHYEQYF
TRBJ2-2	-	TRBD1	TRBV5-1	TGCGCCAGCAGCGAGGACAGGACCTCGAACACCGGGGAGCTGTTTTTT	CASSEDRTSNTGELFF
TRBJ1-2	-	-	TRBV20-1	TGCAGTGCTAATAGTCGGGGGGCGGACTATGGCTACACCTTC	CSANSRGADYGYTF
TRBJ2-5	-	TRBD2	TRBV6-5	TGTGCCAGCAGTTACTCCGGACTAGCGGGGATAAAAGAGACCCAGTACTTC	CASSYSGLAGIKETQYF
TRBJ2-7	many	TRBD2	TRBV12-3/TRBV12-4	TGTGCCAGCTCAAGCGGGAGCTGGCACGAGCAGTACTTC	CASSSGSWHEQYF
TRBJ2-3	-	TRBD2	TRBV3-1	TGTGCCAGCAGCCCGGTAGCGGGACAAGAATCGCCAGATACGCAGTATTTT	CASSPVAGQESPDTQYF
TRBJ2-3	-	TRBD2	TRBV11-1	TGTGCCAGCAGCAATCCCGGGACTAGCGGGCGGGGCACAGATACGCAGTATTTT	CASSNPGTSGRGTDTQYF
TRBJ2-1	-	-	TRBV30	TGTGCCTGGAGTCCACAATATGAGCAGTTCTTC	CAWSPQYEQFF
TRBJ2-7	-	TRBD1	TRBV7-9	TGTGCCAGCAGCTCCTCTCTTGGACAGGGCATCGACGAGCAGTACTTC	CASSSSLGQGIDEQYF
TRBJ1-3	few	-	TRBV7-6	TGTGCCAGCAGCTTAGCGCTCAAACAGGCCGCGCTTGACACCATATATTTT	CASSLALKQAALDTIYF
TRBJ2-1	many	TRBD2	TRBV10-3	TGTGCCATCAGTAGGACTAGCGGGAGTATTTACAATGAGCAGTTCTTC	CAISRTSGSIYNEQFF
TRBJ2-7	-	-	TRBV4-2	TGTGCCAGCAGCCAAGATTGGACAGCCCTTTACGAGCAGTACTTC	CASSQDWTALYEQYF
TRBJ1-2	-	TRBD1	TRBV6-2/TRBV6-3	TGTGCCAGCAGTTTCCCGGGACAGGGAGCTAACTATGGCTACACCTTC	CASSFPGQGANYGYTF
TRBJ1-1	-	TRBD1	TRBV5-1	TGCGCCAGCAGCGAAGGACAGGGAATGAACACTGAAGCTTTCTTT	CASSEGQGMNTEAFF
TRBJ2-3	few	-	TRBV4-2	TGTGCCAGCAGCCAAGAATTTAGGGACAACCTAGGGTCCACAGATACGCAGTATTTT	CASSQEFRDNLGSTDTQYF
TRBJ1-2	-	-	TRBV6-2/TRBV6-3	TGTGCCAGCAGTTACTCGACCGGGCTCCCCTATGGCTACACCTTC	CASSYSTGLPYGYTF
TRBJ2-7	many	-	TRBV10-3	TGTGCCATCAGCAAGGAGTTCGGGGGCAACTCCTACGAGCAGTACTTC	CAISKEFGGNSYEQYF
TRBJ2-1	few	TRBD2	TRBV20-1	TGCAGTGCCTCAATACTACCTAGCGGGAGTCGGTACAATGAGCAGTTCTTC	CSASILPSGSRYNEQFF
TRBJ2-7	-	TRBD2	TRBV20-1	TGCAGTGCCCACGGGACTAGCGGGGCCAACGAGCAGTACTTC	CSAHGTSGANEQYF
TRBJ2-7	many	-	TRBV29-1	TGCAGCGTTATCCCTCTCTACGAGCAGTACTTC	CSVIPLYEQYF
TRBJ1-5	few	-	TRBV6-5	TGTGCCAGCAGTTATCCTACACGGGCAGGCCAGCCCCAGCATTTT	CASSYPTRAGQPQHF
TRBJ2-7	-	-	TRBV20-1	TGCAGTGCTCTAACGGGACTCCTAAAATACGAGCAGTACTTC	CSALTGLLKYEQYF